The T cell receptor (beta chain) under discussion was sequenced for a study of T-cell memory formation after mild COVID-19. 5'RACE primed from the constant segment yielded TCR alpha and TCR beta cDNA libraries bearing sample barcodes and UMIs. One entry per CDR3 protein, called by TCRdb with MiXCR from the 5' RACE reads. The repertoire holds hundreds of thousands of distinct CDR3 sequences, with approximately 15% as singletons. Findings and caveats of the study: There were some responding clones in pre-infection memory, which suggested that cross-reactive memory had joined.

CDR3 length equals 15 residues. CDR1 SGHTA and CDR2 FQGNSA come from the germline V gene. V gave up 5 bases and J gave up 7 bases; unmatched junction bases: 7. This clonotype has just a few counts. The antigen is unknown. The clonotype comes from a man between 18 and 35 years old who had mild COVID-19 (a few samples of this study predate the infection). Cell type and time point are not known. The specimen was PBMCs or a T cell subset sorted from them (not recorded which). The V call is TRBV7-2, the J call TRBJ1-4; 10 positions agree with TRBD1. DNA for the CDR3: TGTGCCAGCAGCCAAAGCCGGGACAGGGGTGAAAAACTGTTTTTT. Residues: CASSQSRDRGEKLFF.